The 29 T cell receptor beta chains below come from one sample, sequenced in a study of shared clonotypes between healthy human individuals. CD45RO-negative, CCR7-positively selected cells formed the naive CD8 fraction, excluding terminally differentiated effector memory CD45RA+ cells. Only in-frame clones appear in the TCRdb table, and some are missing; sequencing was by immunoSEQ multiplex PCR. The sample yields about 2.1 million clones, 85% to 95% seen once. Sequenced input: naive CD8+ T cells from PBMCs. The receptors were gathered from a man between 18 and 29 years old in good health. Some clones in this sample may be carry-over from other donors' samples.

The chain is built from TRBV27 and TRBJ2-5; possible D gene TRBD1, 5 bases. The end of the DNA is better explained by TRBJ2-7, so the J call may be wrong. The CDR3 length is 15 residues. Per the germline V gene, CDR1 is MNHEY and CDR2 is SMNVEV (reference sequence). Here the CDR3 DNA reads TGTGCCAGCAGTTATGGACAACCCCCCCTCTACGAGCAGTACTTC. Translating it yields CASSYGQPPLYEQYF.

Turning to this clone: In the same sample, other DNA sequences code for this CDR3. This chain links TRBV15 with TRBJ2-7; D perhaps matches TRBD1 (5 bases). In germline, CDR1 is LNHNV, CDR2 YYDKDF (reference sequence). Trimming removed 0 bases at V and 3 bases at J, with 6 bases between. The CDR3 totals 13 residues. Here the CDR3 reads CATSRDRGYEQYF. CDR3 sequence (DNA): TGTGCCACCAGCAGAGATAGGGGCTACGAGCAGTACTTC.

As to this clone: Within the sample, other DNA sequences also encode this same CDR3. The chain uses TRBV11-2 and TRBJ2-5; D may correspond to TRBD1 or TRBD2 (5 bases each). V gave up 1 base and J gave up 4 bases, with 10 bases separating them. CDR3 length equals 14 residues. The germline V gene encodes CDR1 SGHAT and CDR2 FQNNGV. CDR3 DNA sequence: TGTGCCAGCAGCTTAGGATCGGGACGAGAGACCCAGTACTTC. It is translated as CASSLGSGRETQYF.

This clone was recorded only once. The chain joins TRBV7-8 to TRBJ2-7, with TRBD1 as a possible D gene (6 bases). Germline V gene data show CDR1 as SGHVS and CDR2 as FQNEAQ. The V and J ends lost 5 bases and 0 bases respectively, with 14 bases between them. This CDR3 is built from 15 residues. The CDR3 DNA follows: TGTGCCAGCAGCCGTGAACAGGGAATCTCCTACGAGCAGTACTTC. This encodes CASSREQGISYEQYF.

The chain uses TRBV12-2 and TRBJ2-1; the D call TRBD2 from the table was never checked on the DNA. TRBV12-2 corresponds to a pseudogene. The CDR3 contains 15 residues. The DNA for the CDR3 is TGTGCAAGTCGCGATATGACTAGCGGCTACAATGAGCAGTTCTTC. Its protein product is CASRDMTSGYNEQFF.

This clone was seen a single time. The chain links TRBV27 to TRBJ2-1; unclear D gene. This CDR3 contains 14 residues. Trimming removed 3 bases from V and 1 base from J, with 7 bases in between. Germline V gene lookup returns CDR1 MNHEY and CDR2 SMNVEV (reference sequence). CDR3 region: CASSLLRSYNEQFF. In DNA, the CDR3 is TGTGCCAGCAGTTTGCTTAGGTCCTACAATGAGCAGTTCTTC.

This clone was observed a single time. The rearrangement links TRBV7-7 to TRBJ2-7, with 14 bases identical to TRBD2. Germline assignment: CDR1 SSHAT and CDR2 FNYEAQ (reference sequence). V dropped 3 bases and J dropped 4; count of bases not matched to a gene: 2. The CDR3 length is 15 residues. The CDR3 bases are TGTGCCAGCAGCTTCGGGACTAGCGGGAGTTACGAGCAGTACTTC. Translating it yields CASSFGTSGSYEQYF. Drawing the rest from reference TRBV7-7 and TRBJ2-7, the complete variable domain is GAGVSQSPRYKVTKRGQDVTLRCDPISSHATLYWYQQALGQGPEFLTYFNYEAQPDKSGLPSDRFSAERPEGSISTLTIQRTEQRDSAMYRCASSFGTSGSYEQYFGPGTRLTVT.

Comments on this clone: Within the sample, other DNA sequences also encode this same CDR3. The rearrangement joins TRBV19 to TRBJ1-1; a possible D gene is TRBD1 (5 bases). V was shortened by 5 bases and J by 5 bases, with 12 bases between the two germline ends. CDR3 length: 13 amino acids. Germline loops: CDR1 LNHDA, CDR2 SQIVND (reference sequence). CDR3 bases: TGTGCCAGTAGTCTGGGACGATATACTGAAGCTTTCTTT. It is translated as CASSLGRYTEAFF. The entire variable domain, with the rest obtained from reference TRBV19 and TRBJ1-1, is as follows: DGGITQSPKYLFRKEGQNVTLSCEQNLNHDAMYWYRQDPGQGLRLIYYSQIVNDFQKGDIAEGYSVSREKKESFPLTVTSAQKNPTAFYLCASSLGRYTEAFFGQGTRLTVV.

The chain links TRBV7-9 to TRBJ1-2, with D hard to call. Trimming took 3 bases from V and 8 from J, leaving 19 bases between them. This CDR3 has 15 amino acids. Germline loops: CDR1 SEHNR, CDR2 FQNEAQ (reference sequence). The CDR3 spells CASSFDLTASEGYTF. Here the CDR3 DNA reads TGTGCCAGCAGCTTTGACCTGACTGCTTCGGAAGGCTACACCTTC.

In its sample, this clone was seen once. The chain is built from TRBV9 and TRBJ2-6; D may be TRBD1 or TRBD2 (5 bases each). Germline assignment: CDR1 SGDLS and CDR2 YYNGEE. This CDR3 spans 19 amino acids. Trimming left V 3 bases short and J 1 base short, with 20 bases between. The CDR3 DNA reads TGTGCCAGCAGCGCCATTTACCGGGACGGAGGTTCTGGGGCCAACGTCCTGACTTTC. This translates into CASSAIYRDGGSGANVLTF.

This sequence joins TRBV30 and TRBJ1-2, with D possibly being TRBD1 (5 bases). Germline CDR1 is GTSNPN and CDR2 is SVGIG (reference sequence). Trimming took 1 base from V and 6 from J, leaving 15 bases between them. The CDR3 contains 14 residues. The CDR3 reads CAWSGWGTRDGYTF. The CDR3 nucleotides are TGTGCCTGGAGTGGGTGGGGGACGCGTGATGGCTACACCTTC. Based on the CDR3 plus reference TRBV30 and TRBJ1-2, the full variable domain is SQTIHQWPATLVQPVGSPLSLECTVEGTSNPNLYWYRQAAGRGLQLLFYSVGIGQISSEVPQNLSASRPQDRQFILSSKKLLLSDSGFYLCAWSGWGTRDGYTFGSGTRLTVV.

CDR3 in DNA: TGTGCCACCAGCAGAGTAACTAGCGGGACCTACGAGCAGTACTTC. This gives the protein CATSRVTSGTYEQYF. The V call is TRBV15, the J call TRBJ2-7; 10 nucleotides match TRBD2. After removal of 1 base from V and 2 bases from J, the junction contained 2 bases not matched to a gene. The CDR3 is made up of 15 amino acids. Looked up from germline, CDR1 is LNHNV and CDR2 is YYDKDF (reference sequence).

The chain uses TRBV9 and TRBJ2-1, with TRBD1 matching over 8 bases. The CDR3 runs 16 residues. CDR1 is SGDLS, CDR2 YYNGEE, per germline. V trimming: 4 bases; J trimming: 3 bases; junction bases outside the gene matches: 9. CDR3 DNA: TGTGCCAGCAGCCCACAGGGGGGCTTATTCTACAATGAGCAGTTCTTC. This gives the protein CASSPQGGLFYNEQFF. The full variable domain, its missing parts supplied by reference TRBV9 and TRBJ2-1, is DSGVTQTPKHLITATGQRVTLRCSPRSGDLSVYWYQQSLDQGLQFLIQYYNGEERAKGNILERFSAQQFPDLHSELNLSSLELGDSALYFCASSPQGGLFYNEQFFGPGTRLTVL.

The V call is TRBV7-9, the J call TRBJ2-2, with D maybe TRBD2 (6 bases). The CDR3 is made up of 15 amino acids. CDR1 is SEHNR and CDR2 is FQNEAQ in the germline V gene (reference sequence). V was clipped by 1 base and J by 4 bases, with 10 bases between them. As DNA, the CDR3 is TGTGCCAGCAGCTTAGGGACTACCCCCACCGGGGAGCTGTTTTTT. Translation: CASSLGTTPTGELFF.

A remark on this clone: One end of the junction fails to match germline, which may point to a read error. The CDR3 sequence: CASSGLAAQETQYF. CDR3 sequence (DNA): TGCGCCAGCAGCGGACTAGCGGCCCAAGAAACCCAGTACTTC. The chain couples TRBV4-1 to TRBJ2-5; 10 nucleotides align to TRBD2. The CDR3 has 14 residues. Per the germline V gene, CDR1 is MGHRA and CDR2 is YSYEKL.

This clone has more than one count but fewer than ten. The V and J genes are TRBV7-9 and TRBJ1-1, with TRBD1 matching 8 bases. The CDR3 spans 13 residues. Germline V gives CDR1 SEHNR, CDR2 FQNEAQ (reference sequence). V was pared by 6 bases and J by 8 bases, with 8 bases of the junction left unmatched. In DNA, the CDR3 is TGTGCCAGCAGGTACCGCCGGGACAGGGAAGCTTTCTTT. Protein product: CASRYRRDREAFF.

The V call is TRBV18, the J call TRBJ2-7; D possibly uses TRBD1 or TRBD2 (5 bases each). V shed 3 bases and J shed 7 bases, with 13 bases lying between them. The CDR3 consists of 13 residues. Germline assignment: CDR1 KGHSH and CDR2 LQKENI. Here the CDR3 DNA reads TGTGCCAGCTCACCGGACCCTGGGGGTGAGCAGTACTTC. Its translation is CASSPDPGGEQYF.

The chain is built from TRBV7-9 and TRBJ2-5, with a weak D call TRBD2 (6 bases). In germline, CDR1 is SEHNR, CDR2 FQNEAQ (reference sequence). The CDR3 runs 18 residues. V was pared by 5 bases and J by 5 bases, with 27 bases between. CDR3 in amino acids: CASSPTPLRESIVETQYF. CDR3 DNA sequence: TGTGCCAGCAGCCCCACCCCACTCCGGGAGTCGATAGTGGAGACCCAGTACTTC.

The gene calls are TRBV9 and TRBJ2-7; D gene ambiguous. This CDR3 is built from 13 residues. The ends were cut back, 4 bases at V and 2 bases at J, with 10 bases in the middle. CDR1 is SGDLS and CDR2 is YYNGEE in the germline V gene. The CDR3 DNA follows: TGTGCCAGCAGCTTCGATAGCCCCTACGAGCAGTACTTC. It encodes CASSFDSPYEQYF.

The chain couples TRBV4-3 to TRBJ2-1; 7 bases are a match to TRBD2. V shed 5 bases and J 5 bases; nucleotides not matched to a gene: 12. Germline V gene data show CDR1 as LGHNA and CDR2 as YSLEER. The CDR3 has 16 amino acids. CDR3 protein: CASSDDGGSGNNEQFF. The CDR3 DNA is TGCGCCAGCAGCGATGACGGCGGGAGCGGGAACAATGAGCAGTTCTTC.

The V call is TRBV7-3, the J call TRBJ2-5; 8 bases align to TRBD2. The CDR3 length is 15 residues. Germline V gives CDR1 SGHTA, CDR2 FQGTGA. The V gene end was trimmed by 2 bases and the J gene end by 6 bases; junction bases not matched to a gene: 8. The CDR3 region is CASSLAGGAQKTQYF. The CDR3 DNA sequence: TGTGCCAGCAGCTTAGCGGGAGGAGCCCAGAAGACCCAGTACTTC.

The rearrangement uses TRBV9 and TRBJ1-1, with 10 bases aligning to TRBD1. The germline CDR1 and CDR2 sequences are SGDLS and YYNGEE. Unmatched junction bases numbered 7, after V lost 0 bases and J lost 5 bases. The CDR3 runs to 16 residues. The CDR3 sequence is CASSVVGTGVGTEAFF. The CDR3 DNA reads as TGTGCCAGCAGCGTAGTTGGGACAGGGGTGGGGACTGAAGCTTTCTTT.

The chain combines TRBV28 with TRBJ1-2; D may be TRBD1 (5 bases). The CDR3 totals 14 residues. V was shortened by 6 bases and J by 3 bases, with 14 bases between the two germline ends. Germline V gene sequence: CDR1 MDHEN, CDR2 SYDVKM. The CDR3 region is CASRPGPIYYGYTF. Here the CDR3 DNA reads TGTGCCAGCAGGCCAGGGCCCATTTACTATGGCTACACCTTC.

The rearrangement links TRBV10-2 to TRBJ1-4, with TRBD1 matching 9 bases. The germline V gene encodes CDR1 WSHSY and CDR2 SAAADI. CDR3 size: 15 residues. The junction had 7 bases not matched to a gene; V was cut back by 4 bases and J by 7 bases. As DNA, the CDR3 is TGCGCCAGCAGTGCTTGGGACAGGGAGGGTGAAAAACTGTTTTTT. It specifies CASSAWDREGEKLFF.

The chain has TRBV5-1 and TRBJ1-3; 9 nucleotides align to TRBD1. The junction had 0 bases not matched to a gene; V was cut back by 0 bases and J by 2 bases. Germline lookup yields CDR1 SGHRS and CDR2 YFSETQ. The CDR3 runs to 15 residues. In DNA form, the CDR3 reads TGCGCCAGCAGCTTGGGACAGGGGGCTGGAAACACCATATATTTT. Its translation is CASSLGQGAGNTIYF.

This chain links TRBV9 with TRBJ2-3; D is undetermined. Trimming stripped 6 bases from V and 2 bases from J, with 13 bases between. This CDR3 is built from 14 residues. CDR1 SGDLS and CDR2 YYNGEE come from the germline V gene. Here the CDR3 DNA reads TGTGCCAGCAACGGAGTTCGGTACACAGATACGCAGTATTTT. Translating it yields CASNGVRYTDTQYF.

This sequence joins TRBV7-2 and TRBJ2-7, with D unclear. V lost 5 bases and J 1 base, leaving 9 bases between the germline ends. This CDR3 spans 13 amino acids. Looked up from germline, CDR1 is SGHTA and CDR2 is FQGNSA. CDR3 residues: CASSPTPSYEQYF. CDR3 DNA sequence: TGTGCCAGCAGCCCGACACCGTCCTACGAGCAGTACTTC. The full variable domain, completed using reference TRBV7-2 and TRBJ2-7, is GAGVSQSPSNKVTEKGKDVELRCDPISGHTALYWYRQSLGQGLEFLIYFQGNSAPDKSGLPSDRFSAERTGGSVSTLTIQRTQQEDSAVYLCASSPTPSYEQYFGPGTRLTVT.

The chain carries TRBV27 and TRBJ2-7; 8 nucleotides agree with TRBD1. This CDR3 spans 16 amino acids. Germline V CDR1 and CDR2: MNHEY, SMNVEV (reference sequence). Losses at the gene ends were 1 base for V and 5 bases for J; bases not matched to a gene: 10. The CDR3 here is CASSLWARAGGNEQYF. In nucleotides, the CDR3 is TGTGCCAGCAGTTTATGGGCACGCGCAGGGGGCAACGAGCAGTACTTC.

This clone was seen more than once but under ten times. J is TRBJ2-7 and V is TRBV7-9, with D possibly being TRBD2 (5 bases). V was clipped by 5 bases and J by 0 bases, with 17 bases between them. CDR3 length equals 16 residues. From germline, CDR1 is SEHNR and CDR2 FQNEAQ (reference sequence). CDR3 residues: CASSPRASRDSYEQYF. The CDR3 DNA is TGTGCCAGCAGCCCCCGGGCCTCGAGGGACTCCTACGAGCAGTACTTC.